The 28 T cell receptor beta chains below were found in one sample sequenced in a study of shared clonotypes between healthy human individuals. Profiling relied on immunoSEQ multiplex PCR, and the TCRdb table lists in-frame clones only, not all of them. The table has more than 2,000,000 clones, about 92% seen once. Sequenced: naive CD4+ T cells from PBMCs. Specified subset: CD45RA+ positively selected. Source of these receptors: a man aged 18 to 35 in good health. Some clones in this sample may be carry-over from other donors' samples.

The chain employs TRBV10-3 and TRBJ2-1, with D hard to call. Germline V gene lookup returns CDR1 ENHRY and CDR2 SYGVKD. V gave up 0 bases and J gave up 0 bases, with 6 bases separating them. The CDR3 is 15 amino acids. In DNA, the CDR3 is TGTGCCATCAGTGAGTCACTGAGCTCCTACAATGAGCAGTTCTTC. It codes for CAISESLSSYNEQFF.

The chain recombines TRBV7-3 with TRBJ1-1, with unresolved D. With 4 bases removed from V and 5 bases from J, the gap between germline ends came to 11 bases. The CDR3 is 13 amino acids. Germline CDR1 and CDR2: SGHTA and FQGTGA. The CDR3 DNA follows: TGTGCCAGCAGCTCGGAGTCTCGGACTGAAGCTTTCTTT. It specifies CASSSESRTEAFF. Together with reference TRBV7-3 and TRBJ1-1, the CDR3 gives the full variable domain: GAGVSQTPSNKVTEKGKYVELRCDPISGHTALYWYRQSLGQGPEFLIYFQGTGAADDSGLPNDRFFAVRPEGSVSTLKIQRTERGDSAVYLCASSSESRTEAFFGQGTRLTVV.

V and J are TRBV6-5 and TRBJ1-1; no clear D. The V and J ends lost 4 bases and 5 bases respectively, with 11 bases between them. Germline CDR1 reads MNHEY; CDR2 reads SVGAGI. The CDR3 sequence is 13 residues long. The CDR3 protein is CASSSGWWTEAFF. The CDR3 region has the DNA TGTGCCAGCAGTTCAGGATGGTGGACTGAAGCTTTCTTT.

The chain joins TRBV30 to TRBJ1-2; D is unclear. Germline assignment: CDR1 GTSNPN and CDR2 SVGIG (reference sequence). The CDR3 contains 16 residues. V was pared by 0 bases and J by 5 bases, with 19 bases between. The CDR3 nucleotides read TGTGCCTGGAGTGTACTTCTTTCAGGATCGTCGTATGGCTACACCTTC. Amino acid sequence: CAWSVLLSGSSYGYTF.

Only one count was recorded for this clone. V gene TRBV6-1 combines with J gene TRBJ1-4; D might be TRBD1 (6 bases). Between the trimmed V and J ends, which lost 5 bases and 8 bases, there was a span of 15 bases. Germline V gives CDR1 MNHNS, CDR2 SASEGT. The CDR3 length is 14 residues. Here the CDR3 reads CASSIRGPGEKLFF. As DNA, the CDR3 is TGTGCCAGCAGTATCAGGGGCCCCGGGGAAAAACTGTTTTTT.

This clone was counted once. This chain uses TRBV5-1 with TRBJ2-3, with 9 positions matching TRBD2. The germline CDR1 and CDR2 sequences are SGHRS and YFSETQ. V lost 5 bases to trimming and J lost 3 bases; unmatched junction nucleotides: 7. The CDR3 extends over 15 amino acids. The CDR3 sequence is CASRRLADFTDTQYF. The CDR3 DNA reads TGCGCCAGCAGACGACTAGCGGATTTTACAGATACGCAGTATTTT.

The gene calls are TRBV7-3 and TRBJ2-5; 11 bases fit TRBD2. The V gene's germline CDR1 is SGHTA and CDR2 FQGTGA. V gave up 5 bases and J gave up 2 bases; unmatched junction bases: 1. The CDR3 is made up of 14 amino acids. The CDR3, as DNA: TGTGCCAGCAGCACTAGCGGGGGTCAAGAGACCCAGTACTTC. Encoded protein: CASSTSGGQETQYF.

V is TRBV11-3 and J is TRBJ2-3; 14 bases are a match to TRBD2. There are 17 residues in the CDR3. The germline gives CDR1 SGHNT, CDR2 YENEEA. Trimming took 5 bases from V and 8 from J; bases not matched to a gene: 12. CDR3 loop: CASSPTGTSGSTSTQYF. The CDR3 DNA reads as TGTGCCAGCAGCCCCACCGGGACTAGCGGGAGCACATCTACGCAGTATTTT.

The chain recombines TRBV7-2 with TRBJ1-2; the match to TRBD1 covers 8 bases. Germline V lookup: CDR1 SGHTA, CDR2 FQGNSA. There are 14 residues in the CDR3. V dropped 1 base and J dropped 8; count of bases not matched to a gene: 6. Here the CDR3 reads CASSLGRGDRGYTF. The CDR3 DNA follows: TGTGCCAGCAGCTTAGGCAGGGGGGACAGGGGCTACACCTTC.

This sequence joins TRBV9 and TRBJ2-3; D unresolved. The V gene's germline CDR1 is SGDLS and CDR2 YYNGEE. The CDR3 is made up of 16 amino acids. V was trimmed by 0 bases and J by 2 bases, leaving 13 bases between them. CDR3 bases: TGTGCCAGCAGCGTAGAATTGGGCCGTATCACAGATACGCAGTATTTT. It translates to CASSVELGRITDTQYF. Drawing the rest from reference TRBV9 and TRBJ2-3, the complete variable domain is DSGVTQTPKHLITATGQRVTLRCSPRSGDLSVYWYQQSLDQGLQFLIQYYNGEERAKGNILERFSAQQFPDLHSELNLSSLELGDSALYFCASSVELGRITDTQYFGPGTRLTVL.

DNA of the CDR3: TGTGCCTGGAGTTCGGGGAACTACGAGCAGTACTTC. It yields the protein CAWSSGNYEQYF. The chain carries TRBV30 and TRBJ2-7, with D tentatively TRBD2 (5 bases). Germline V CDR1 and CDR2: GTSNPN, SVGIG (reference sequence). The CDR3 runs 12 residues. The ends were cut back, 2 bases at V and 3 bases at J, with 8 bases in the middle.

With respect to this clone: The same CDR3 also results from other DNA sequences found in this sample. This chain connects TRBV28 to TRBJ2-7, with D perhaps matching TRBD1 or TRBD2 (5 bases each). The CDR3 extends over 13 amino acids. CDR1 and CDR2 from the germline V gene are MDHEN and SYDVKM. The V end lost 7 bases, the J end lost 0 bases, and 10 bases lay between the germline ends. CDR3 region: CASTRGSSYEQYF. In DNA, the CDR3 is TGTGCCAGCACGAGGGGATCCTCCTACGAGCAGTACTTC.

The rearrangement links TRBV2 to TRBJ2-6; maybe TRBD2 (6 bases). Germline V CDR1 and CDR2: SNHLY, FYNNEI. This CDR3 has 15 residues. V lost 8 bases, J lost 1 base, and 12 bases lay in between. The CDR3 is CASGTEASGANVLTF. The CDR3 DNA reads TGTGCCAGCGGGACTGAAGCATCTGGGGCCAACGTCCTGACTTTC.

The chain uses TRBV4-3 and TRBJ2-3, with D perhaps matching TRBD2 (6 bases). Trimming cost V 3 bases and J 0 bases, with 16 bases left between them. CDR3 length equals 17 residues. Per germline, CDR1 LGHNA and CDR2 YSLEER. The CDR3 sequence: CASSHAPLASSTDTQYF. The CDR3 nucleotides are TGCGCCAGCAGCCATGCCCCACTAGCATCTAGCACAGATACGCAGTATTTT.

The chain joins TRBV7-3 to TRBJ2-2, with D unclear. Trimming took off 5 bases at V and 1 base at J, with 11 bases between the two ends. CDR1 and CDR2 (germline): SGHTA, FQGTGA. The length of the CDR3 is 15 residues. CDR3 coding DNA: TGTGCCAGCAGCCCCGAGGCTGAGAACACCGGGGAGCTGTTTTTT. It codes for CASSPEAENTGELFF.

In DNA form, the CDR3 reads TGTGCCAGCAGTACGCTACAGGGGGCGGCCAATGAGCAGTTCTTC. Protein product: CASSTLQGAANEQFF. The chain uses TRBV5-4 and TRBJ2-1; 9 bases align to TRBD1. In germline, CDR1 is SGHNT, CDR2 YYREEE (reference sequence). The CDR3 length is 15 residues. The junction had 9 bases not matched to a gene; V was cut back by 5 bases and J by 6 bases. Drawing the rest from reference TRBV5-4 and TRBJ2-1, the complete variable domain is ETGVTQSPTHLIKTRGQQVTLRCSSQSGHNTVSWYQQALGQGPQFIFQYYREEENGRGNFPPRFSGLQFPNYSSELNVNALELDDSALYLCASSTLQGAANEQFFGPGTRLTVL.

CDR3 protein: CASSPRAGGYWATNTGELFF. CDR3 nucleotide sequence: TGTGCCAGCAGCCCGCGGGCAGGGGGTTACTGGGCGACGAACACCGGGGAGCTGTTTTTT. This rearrangement joins TRBV9 to TRBJ2-2; 7 positions agree with TRBD1. The CDR3 is 20 residues long. Germline V gives CDR1 SGDLS, CDR2 YYNGEE. Trimming took 4 bases from V and 0 from J; bases not matched to a gene: 18.

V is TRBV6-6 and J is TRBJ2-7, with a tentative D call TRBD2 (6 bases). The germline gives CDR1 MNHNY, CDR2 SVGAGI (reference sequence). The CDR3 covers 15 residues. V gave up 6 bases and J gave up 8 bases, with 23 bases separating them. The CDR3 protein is CASSPPTETRGKQYF. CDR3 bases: TGTGCCAGCAGCCCCCCAACCGAGACTAGGGGTAAGCAGTACTTC.

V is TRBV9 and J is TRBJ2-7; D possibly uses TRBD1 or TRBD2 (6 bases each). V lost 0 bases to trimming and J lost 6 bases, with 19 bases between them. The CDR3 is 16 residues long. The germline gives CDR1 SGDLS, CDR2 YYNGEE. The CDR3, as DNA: TGTGCCAGCAGCGTAGGACCGACAGGACTACTACTCGAGCAGTACTTC. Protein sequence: CASSVGPTGLLLEQYF.

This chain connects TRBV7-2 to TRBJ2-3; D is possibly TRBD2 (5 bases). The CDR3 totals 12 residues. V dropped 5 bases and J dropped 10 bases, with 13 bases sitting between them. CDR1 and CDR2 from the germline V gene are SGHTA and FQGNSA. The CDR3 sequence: CASSQMGRAQYF. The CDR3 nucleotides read TGTGCCAGCAGCCAAATGGGGAGAGCGCAGTATTTT. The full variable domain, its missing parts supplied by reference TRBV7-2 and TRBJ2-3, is GAGVSQSPSNKVTEKGKDVELRCDPISGHTALYWYRQSLGQGLEFLIYFQGNSAPDKSGLPSDRFSAERTGGSVSTLTIQRTQQEDSAVYLCASSQMGRAQYFGPGTRLTVL.

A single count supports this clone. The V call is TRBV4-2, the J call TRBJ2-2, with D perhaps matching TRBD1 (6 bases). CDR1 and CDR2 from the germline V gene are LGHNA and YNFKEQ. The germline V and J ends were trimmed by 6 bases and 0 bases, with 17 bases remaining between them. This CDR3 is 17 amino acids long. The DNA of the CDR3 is TGTGCCAGCAGTCCTGGGGGAAGACAGGCGAACACCGGGGAGCTGTTTTTT. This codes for CASSPGGRQANTGELFF.

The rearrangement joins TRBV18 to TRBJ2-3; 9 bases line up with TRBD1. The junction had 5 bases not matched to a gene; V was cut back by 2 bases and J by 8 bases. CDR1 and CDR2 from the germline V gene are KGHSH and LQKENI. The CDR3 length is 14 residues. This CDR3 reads CASSPAGQGGTQYF. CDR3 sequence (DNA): TGTGCCAGCTCACCAGCGGGACAGGGAGGTACGCAGTATTTT.

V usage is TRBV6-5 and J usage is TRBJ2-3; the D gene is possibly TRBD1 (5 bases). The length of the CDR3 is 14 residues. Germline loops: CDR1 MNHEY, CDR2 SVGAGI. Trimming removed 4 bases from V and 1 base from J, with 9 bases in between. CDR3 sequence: CASSWGSRTDTQYF. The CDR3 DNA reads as TGTGCCAGCAGTTGGGGCAGCCGCACAGATACGCAGTATTTT.

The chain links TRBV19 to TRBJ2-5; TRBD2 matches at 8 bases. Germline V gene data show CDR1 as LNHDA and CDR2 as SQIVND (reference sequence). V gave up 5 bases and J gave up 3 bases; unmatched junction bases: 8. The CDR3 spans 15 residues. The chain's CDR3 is CASSSSGLAKETQYF. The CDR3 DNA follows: TGTGCCAGTAGTTCCTCCGGACTAGCAAAAGAGACCCAGTACTTC.

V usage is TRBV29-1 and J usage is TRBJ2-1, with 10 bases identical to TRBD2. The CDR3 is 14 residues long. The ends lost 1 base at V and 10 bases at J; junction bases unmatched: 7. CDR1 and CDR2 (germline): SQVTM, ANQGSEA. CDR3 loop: CSVEGLAGPREQFF. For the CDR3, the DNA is TGCAGCGTTGAAGGACTAGCGGGCCCGCGGGAGCAGTTCTTC.

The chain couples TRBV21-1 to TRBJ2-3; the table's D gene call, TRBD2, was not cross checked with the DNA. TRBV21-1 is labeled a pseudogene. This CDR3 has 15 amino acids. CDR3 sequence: CASSSPLLDGDTQYF. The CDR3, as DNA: TGTGCCAGCAGCAGCCCCCTCCTAGATGGAGATACGCAGTATTTT.

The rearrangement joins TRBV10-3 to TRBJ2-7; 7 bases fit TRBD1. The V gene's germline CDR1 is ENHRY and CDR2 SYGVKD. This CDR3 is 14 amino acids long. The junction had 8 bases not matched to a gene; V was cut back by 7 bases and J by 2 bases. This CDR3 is CAITDDDRAYEQYF. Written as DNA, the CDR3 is TGTGCCATCACCGATGACGACAGGGCCTACGAGCAGTACTTC.

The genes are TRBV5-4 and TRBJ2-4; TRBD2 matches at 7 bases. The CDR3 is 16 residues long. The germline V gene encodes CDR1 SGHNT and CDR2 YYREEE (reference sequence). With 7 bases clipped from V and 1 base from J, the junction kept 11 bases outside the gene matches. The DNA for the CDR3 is TGTGCCAGCGGGCTGGGAGGGACCGGGGCCAAAAACATTCAGTACTTC. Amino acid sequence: CASGLGGTGAKNIQYF.